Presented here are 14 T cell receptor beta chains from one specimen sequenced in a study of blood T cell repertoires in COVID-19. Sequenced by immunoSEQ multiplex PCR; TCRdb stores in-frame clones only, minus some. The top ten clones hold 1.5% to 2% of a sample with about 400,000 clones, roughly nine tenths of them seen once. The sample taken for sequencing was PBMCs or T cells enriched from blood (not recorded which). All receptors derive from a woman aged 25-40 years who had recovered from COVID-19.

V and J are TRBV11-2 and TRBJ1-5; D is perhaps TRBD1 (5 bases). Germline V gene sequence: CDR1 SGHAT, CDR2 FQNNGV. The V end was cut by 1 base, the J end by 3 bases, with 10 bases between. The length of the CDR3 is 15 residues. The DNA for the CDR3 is TGTGCCAGCAGCTTAGGGGGGGGAGTCAATCAGCCCCAGCATTTT. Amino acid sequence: CASSLGGGVNQPQHF. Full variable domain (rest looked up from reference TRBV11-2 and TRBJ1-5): EAGVAQSPRYKIIEKRQSVAFWCNPISGHATLYWYQQILGQGPKLLIQFQNNGVVDDSQLPKDRFSAERLKGVDSTLKIQPAKLEDSAVYLCASSLGGGVNQPQHFGDGTRLSIL.

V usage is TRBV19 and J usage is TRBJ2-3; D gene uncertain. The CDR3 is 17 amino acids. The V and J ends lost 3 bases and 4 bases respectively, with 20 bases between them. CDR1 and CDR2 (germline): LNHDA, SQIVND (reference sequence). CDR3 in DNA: TGTGCCAGTAGTATCTCCTCAACATTCCTCCCTCCAGATACGCAGTATTTT. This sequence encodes CASSISSTFLPPDTQYF.

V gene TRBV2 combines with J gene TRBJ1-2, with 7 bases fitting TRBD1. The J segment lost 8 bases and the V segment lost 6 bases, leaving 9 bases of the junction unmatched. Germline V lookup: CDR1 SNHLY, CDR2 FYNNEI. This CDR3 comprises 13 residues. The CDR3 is CASRITGVTGYTF. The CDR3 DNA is TGTGCCAGCAGGATAACAGGGGTGACCGGCTACACCTTC.

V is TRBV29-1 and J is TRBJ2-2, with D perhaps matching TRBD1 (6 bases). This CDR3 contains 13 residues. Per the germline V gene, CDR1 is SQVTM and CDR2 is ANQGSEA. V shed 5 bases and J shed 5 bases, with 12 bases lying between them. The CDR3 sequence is CSVSTGSTGELFF. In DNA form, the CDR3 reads TGCAGCGTTTCTACAGGGTCGACCGGGGAGCTGTTTTTT.

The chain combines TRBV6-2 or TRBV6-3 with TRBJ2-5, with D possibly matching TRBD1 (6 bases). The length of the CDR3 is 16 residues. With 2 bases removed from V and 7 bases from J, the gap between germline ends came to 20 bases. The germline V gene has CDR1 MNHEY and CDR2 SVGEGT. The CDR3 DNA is TGTGCCAGCAGTTACCCCGGACAGCAAGTCAGGGGGACCCAGTACTTC. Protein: CASSYPGQQVRGTQYF.

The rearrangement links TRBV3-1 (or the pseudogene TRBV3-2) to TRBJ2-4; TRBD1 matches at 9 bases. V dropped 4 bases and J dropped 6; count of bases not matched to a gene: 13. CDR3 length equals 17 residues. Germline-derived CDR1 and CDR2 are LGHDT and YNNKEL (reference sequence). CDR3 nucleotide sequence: TGTGCCAGCAGCCGACTAGCCGGGACAGGGTCCGGAAACATTCAGTACTTC. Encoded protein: CASSRLAGTGSGNIQYF.

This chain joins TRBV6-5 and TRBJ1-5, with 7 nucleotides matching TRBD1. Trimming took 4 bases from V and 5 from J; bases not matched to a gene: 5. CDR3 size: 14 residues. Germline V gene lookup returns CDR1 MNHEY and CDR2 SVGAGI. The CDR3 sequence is CASSFRDSDQPQHF. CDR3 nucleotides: TGTGCCAGCAGTTTCCGGGACAGTGATCAGCCCCAGCATTTT.

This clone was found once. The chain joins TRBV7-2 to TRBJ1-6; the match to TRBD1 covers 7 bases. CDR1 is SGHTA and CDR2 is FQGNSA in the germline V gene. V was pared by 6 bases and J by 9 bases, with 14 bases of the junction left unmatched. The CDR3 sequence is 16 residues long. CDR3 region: CASRYTGVELSSPLHF. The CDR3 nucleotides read TGTGCCAGCAGGTATACAGGGGTAGAGTTGAGTTCACCCCTCCACTTT.

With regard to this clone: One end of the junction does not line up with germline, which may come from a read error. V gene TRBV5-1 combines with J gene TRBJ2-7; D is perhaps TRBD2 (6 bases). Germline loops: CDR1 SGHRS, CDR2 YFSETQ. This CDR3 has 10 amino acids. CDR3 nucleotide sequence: TGCGCCAGCAGCTCCGCGGGGTATTGTTTC. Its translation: CASSSAGYCF.

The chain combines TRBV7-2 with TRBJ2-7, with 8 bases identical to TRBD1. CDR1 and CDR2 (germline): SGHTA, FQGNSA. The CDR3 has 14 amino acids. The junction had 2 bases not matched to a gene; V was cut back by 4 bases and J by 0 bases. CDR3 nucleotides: TGTGCCAGCAGCTACAGGGGGGACTCCTACGAGCAGTACTTC. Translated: CASSYRGDSYEQYF.

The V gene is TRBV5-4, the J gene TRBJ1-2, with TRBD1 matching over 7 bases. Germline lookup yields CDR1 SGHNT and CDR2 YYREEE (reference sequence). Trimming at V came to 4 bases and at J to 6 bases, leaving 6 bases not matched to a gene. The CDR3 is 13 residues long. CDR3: CASSRQGGHGYTF. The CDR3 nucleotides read TGTGCCAGCAGCCGGCAGGGGGGCCATGGCTACACCTTC. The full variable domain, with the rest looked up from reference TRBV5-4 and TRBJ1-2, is ETGVTQSPTHLIKTRGQQVTLRCSSQSGHNTVSWYQQALGQGPQFIFQYYREEENGRGNFPPRFSGLQFPNYSSELNVNALELDDSALYLCASSRQGGHGYTFGSGTRLTVV.

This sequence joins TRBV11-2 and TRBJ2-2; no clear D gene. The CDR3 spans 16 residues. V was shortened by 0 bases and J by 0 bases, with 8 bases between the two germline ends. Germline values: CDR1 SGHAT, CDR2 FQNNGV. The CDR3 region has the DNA TGTGCCAGCAGCTTAGATCTAATGGCGAACACCGGGGAGCTGTTTTTT. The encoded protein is CASSLDLMANTGELFF.

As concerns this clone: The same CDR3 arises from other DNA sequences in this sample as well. The CDR3 region is CATSRGGTGPGYTF. CDR3 nucleotide sequence: TGTGCCACCAGCAGGGGCGGGACAGGGCCAGGCTACACCTTC. The gene calls are TRBV15 and TRBJ1-2; 9 bases agree with TRBD1. CDR3 size: 14 residues. V trimming: 3 bases; J trimming: 8 bases; junction bases outside the gene matches: 7. Germline lookup yields CDR1 LNHNV and CDR2 YYDKDF (reference sequence).

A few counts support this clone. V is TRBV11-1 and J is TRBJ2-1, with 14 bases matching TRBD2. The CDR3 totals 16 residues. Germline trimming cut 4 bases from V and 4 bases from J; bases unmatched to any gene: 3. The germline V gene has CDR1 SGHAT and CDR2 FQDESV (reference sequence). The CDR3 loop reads CASSSGLAGDYNEQFF. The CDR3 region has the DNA TGTGCCAGCAGCTCGGGACTAGCGGGGGATTACAATGAGCAGTTCTTC.